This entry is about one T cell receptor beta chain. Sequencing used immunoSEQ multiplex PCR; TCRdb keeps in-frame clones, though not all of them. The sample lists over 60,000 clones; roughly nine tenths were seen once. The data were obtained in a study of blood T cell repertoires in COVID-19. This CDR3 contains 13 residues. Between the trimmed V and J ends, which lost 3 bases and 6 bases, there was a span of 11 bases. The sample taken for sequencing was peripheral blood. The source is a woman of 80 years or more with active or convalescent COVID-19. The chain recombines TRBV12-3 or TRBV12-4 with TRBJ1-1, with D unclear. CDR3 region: CASSLGAYPEAFF. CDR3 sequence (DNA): TGTGCCAGCAGTTTGGGAGCGTACCCTGAAGCTTTCTTT.